These 3 T cell receptor beta chains came from one sample sequenced in a study of T cell repertoires in cytomegalovirus infection. MiXCR, run by TCRdb on the reads, gives a single entry per CDR3 protein. The profile covers 300,000 or so distinct CDR3 sequences, with about 26% appearing a single time and approximately 13% taken by the ten largest. Sequencing input: PBMCs. These receptors were taken from a human donor in good health (CMV status not recorded). Some clones in this sample may be carry-over from other donors' samples.

The rearrangement uses TRBV20-1 and TRBJ1-6; D is ambiguous. CDR3 length: 15 residues. Germline CDR1 is DFQATT and CDR2 is SNEGSKA (reference sequence). The V and J ends lost 2 bases and 2 bases respectively, with 10 bases between them. CDR3 DNA sequence: TGCAGTGCTAGACGGCCCGGGCCCTATAATTCACCCCTCCACTTT. It encodes CSARRPGPYNSPLHF.

This clonotype was picked up a small number of times. The chain joins TRBV6-2 or TRBV6-3 to TRBJ2-7; maybe TRBD1 (6 bases). The germline V gene has CDR1 MNHEY and CDR2 SVGEGT. This CDR3 contains 13 residues. V lost 6 bases and J lost 4, with 13 bases in between. CDR3 residues: CASSRDIGYEQYF. CDR3 coding DNA: TGTGCCAGCAGCCGGGACATTGGGTACGAGCAGTACTTC.

J is TRBJ2-1 and V is TRBV10-1; the D gene is possibly TRBD2 (6 bases). The ends were cut back, 3 bases at V and 7 bases at J, with 7 bases in the middle. Germline V lookup: CDR1 WNHNN, CDR2 SYGVQD (reference sequence). The CDR3 is made up of 12 amino acids. CDR3 sequence: CASSDRGNEQFF. The DNA for the CDR3 is TGCGCCAGCAGTGATCGGGGGAATGAGCAGTTCTTC.